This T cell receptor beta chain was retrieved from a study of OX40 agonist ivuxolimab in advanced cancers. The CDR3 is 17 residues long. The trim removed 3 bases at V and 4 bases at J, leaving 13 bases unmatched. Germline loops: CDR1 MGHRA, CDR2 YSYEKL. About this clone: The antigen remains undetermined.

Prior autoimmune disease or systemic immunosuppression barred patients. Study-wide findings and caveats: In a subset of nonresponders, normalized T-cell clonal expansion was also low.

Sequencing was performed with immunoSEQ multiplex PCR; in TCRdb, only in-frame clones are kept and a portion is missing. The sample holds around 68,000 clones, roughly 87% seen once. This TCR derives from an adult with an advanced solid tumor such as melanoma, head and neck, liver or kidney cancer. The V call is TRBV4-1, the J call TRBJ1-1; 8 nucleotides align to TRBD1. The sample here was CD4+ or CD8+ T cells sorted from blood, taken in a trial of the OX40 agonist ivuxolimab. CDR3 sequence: CASSHIPGQVTGTEAFF. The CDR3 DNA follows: TGCGCCAGCAGCCATATCCCGGGACAGGTCACGGGCACTGAAGCTTTCTTT.